This entry lists 5 T cell receptor beta chains sequenced from one sample in a study of cytomegalovirus exposure and HLA in healthy donors. 13 Jbeta primers and 60 Vbeta primers were used for the PCR. The table came from immunoSEQ multiplex PCR; TCRdb's copy has only in-frame clones and leaves some out. The data show about 200,000 clones, approximately 78% seen once. Material: PBMCs. These receptors were obtained from a woman between 18 and 29 years old in good health and CMV-seronegative.

This clone was picked up one time. The V and J genes are TRBV29-1 and TRBJ2-3; D may be TRBD1 (5 bases). CDR1 and CDR2 from the germline V gene are SQVTM and ANQGSEA. This CDR3 comprises 14 residues. V lost 2 bases and J lost 5, with 14 bases in between. The CDR3 spells CSVELAGQEDTQYF. DNA of the CDR3: TGCAGCGTTGAATTGGCAGGGCAGGAAGATACGCAGTATTTT.

This chain links TRBV4-2 with TRBJ2-1; 7 bases fit TRBD2. This CDR3 comprises 16 residues. CDR1 LGHNA and CDR2 YNFKEQ come from the germline V gene. V was pared by 1 base and J by 3 bases, with 6 bases of the junction left unmatched. CDR3 residues: CASSQGGGTNYNEQFF. The CDR3 DNA reads as TGTGCCAGCAGCCAAGGAGGCGGGACTAACTACAATGAGCAGTTCTTC.

This chain links TRBV2 with TRBJ1-5; D is undetermined. The V gene lost 1 base and the J gene lost 7 bases, with 14 bases spanning the gap. CDR3 size: 15 residues. Germline V gene lookup returns CDR1 SNHLY and CDR2 FYNNEI. CDR3: CASSEGGQLIQPQHF. Written as DNA, the CDR3 is TGTGCCAGCAGTGAAGGCGGGCAGTTAATACAGCCCCAGCATTTT.

The genes are TRBV21-1 and TRBJ2-7; the D call TRBD2 from the table was never checked on the DNA. TRBV21-1 is classified as a pseudogene. The CDR3 loop spans 14 amino acids. This CDR3 reads CASSKGHEGDEQYV. The CDR3 nucleotides read TGTGCCAGCAGCAAAGGGCACGAGGGCGACGAGCAGTACGTC.

V gene TRBV11-2 combines with J gene TRBJ2-2, with 7 nucleotides matching TRBD2. The junction had 11 bases not matched to a gene; V was cut back by 1 base and J by 3 bases. The CDR3 is made up of 18 amino acids. Germline lookup yields CDR1 SGHAT and CDR2 FQNNGV. The CDR3 here is CASSLVKVAGRYTGELFF. The CDR3 bases are TGTGCCAGCAGCTTAGTAAAGGTCGCCGGGAGGTACACCGGGGAGCTGTTTTTT.